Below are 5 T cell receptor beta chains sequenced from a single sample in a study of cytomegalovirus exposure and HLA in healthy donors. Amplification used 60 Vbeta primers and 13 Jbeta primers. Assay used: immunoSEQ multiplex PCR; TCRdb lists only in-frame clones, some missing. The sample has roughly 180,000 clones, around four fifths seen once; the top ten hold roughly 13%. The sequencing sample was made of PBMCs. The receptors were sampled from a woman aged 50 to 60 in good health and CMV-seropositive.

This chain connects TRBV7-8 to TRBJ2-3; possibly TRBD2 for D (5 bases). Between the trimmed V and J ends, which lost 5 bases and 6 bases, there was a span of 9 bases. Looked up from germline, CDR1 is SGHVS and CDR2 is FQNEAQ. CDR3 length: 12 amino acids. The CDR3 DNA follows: TGTGCCAGCAGCCAGAGGGCCGATACGCAGTATTTT. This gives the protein CASSQRADTQYF. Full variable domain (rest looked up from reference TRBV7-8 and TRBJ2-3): GAGVSQSPRYKVAKRGQDVALRCDPISGHVSLFWYQQALGQGPEFLTYFQNEAQLDKSGLPSDRFFAERPEGSVSTLKIQRTQQEDSAVYLCASSQRADTQYFGPGTRLTVL.

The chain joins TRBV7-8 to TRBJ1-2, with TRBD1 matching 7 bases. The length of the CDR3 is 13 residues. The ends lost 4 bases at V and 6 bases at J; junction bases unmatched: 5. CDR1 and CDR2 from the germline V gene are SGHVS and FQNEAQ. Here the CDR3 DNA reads TGTGCCAGCAGCTACGACAGGGTCGATGGCTACACCTTC. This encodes CASSYDRVDGYTF.

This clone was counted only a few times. This chain's CDR3 is CASSLTGEADTQYF. The CDR3 bases are TGTGCCAGCAGCTTAACGGGGGAGGCAGATACGCAGTATTTT. This chain links TRBV7-9 with TRBJ2-3, with D perhaps TRBD2 (6 bases). The germline V gene encodes CDR1 SEHNR and CDR2 FQNEAQ (reference sequence). V dropped 2 bases and J dropped 4 bases, with 10 bases sitting between them. CDR3 length: 14 residues.

The CDR3 coding sequence is TGTGCCAGCGGGGGGAAACAGTCTAACACCGGGGAGCTGTTTTTT. Its translation: CASGGKQSNTGELFF. The rearrangement uses TRBV5-4 and TRBJ2-2; possible D gene TRBD2, 6 bases. The CDR3 contains 15 residues. The germline gives CDR1 SGHNT, CDR2 YYREEE (reference sequence). The germline V and J ends were trimmed by 7 bases and 2 bases, with 15 bases remaining between them.

Here the CDR3 reads CASRLGAGAEGYTF. The CDR3, as DNA: TGTGCCAGCCGGCTGGGGGCGGGGGCCGAAGGCTACACCTTC. This chain links TRBV6-5 with TRBJ1-2; D may be TRBD1 (6 bases). The V and J ends lost 8 bases and 8 bases respectively, with 21 bases between them. CDR3 length: 14 residues. Germline CDR1 reads MNHEY; CDR2 reads SVGAGI.